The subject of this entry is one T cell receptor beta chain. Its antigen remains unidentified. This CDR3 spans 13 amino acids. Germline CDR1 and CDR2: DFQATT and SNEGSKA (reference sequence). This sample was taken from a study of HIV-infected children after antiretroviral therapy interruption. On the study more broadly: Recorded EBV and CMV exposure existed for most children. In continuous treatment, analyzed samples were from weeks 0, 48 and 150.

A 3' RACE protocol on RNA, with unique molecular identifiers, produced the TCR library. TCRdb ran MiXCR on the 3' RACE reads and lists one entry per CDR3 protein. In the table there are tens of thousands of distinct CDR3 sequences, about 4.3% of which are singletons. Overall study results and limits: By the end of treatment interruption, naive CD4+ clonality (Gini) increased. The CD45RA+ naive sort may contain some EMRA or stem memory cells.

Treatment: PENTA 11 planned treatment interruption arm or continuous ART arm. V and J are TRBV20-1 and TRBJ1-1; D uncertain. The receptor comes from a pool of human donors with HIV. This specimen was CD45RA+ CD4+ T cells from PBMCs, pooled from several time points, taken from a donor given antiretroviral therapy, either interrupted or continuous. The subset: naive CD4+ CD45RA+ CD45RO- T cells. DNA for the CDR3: TGCTCTAGTCTAAGGGATTTGAACACTGAAGCTTTCTTT. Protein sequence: CSSLRDLNTEAFF.